Below, 2 T cell receptor beta chains from the same sample are listed, as sequenced in a study of blood T cells in healthy people across ages. A sample-barcoded 5' primer and a J-beta primer mix were used in a second PCR of roughly 6 to 11 cycles. TCRdb re-analysed the 5' RACE reads in MiXCR, keeping a single row per CDR3 protein. The profile covers over 600,000 distinct CDR3 sequences, with 45% to 70% appearing a single time and roughly 25% taken by the ten largest. The sequencing input was blood. The receptors stem from a man aged 35 to 55 in good health.

The CDR3 DNA follows: TGCAGTGCTATAGGCCTGGGGGGCGCCACAGATACGCAGTATTTT. Its protein product is CSAIGLGGATDTQYF. The rearrangement uses TRBV20-1 and TRBJ2-3; D may match TRBD1 or TRBD2 (6 bases each). The V end was cut by 4 bases, the J end by 2 bases, with 16 bases between. Germline values: CDR1 DFQATT, CDR2 SNEGSKA (reference sequence). The CDR3 extends over 15 amino acids.

V and J are TRBV20-1 and TRBJ2-5; no firm D call. The germline V gene has CDR1 DFQATT and CDR2 SNEGSKA (reference sequence). Trimming took 2 bases from V and 2 from J, leaving 6 bases between them. The CDR3 covers 12 residues. Written as DNA, the CDR3 is TGCAGTGCTAGAAAGATACAAGAGACCCAGTACTTC. Its translation is CSARKIQETQYF.